Listed here are 11 T cell receptor beta chains from one sample, sequenced in a study of blood T cell repertoires in COVID-19. Here immunoSEQ multiplex PCR was the method, and the copy in TCRdb shows in-frame clones only, minus some. Of about 300,000 clones in the sample, approximately 89% were seen once. Sequences were obtained from peripheral blood. The receptors stem from a woman in her 30s with COVID-19, enrolled during active disease.

The chain is built from TRBV2 and TRBJ2-3; TRBD2 aligns across 8 bases. CDR3 length: 15 residues. Trimming removed 7 bases from V and 2 bases from J; junction bases left unmatched: 8. Per the germline V gene, CDR1 is SNHLY and CDR2 is FYNNEI. CDR3 sequence reads: CASKQRGTYTDTQYF. CDR3 coding DNA: TGTGCCAGCAAACAGCGGGGGACCTACACAGATACGCAGTATTTT.

The rearrangement uses TRBV9 and TRBJ2-2; possible D gene TRBD2, 5 bases. Germline V lookup: CDR1 SGDLS, CDR2 YYNGEE. The CDR3 extends over 16 amino acids. Trimming left V 1 base short and J 0 bases short, with 10 bases between. The CDR3 spells CASSVFRGPNTGELFF. The CDR3 DNA reads as TGTGCCAGCAGCGTATTCCGCGGGCCGAACACCGGGGAGCTGTTTTTT.

The rearrangement joins TRBV24-1 to TRBJ2-2; tentative D call: TRBD1 (6 bases). Trimming shortened V by 5 bases and J by 7 bases, and 13 bases separated the two germline ends. The CDR3 spans 14 residues. CDR1 is KGHDR, CDR2 SFDVKD, per germline. As DNA, the CDR3 is TGTGCCACCAGTGGCAGGGGCGAGGGCGGGGAGCTGTTTTTT. Residues: CATSGRGEGGELFF.

The chain recombines TRBV3-1 (or the pseudogene TRBV3-2) with TRBJ1-5, with D unclear. The CDR3 runs to 15 residues. V was shortened by 1 base and J by 2 bases, with 9 bases between the two germline ends. Germline CDR1 reads LGHDT; CDR2 reads YNNKEL (reference sequence). CDR3 protein: CASSQAGIRNQPQHF. The DNA of the CDR3 is TGTGCCAGCAGCCAAGCGGGGATACGCAATCAGCCCCAGCATTTT.

The rearrangement uses TRBV4-1 and TRBJ1-4; 8 bases fit TRBD1. The CDR3 sequence is 15 residues long. Germline V gene lookup returns CDR1 MGHRA and CDR2 YSYEKL. J lost 6 bases, V lost 1 base, and 4 bases had no gene match. In nucleotides, the CDR3 is TGCGCCAGCAGCCAAGGACAGGGGTTGGATGAAAAACTGTTTTTT. As protein: CASSQGQGLDEKLFF.

This chain's CDR3 is CASSQGYLAGAEQYF. The CDR3, as DNA: TGTGCCAGCAGCCAAGGATATCTAGCGGGGGCTGAGCAGTACTTC. This rearrangement joins TRBV3-1 (or the pseudogene TRBV3-2) to TRBJ2-7, with TRBD2 matching over 10 bases. Per germline, CDR1 LGHDT and CDR2 YNNKEL (reference sequence). V dropped 1 base and J dropped 7; count of bases not matched to a gene: 7. The CDR3 length is 15 residues.

The chain combines TRBV7-9 with TRBJ1-4; 7 nucleotides agree with TRBD1. Germline V lookup: CDR1 SEHNR, CDR2 FQNEAQ (reference sequence). The V segment lost 5 bases and the J segment 7 bases; nucleotides outside the gene matches: 10. CDR3 length equals 15 residues. The CDR3 loop is CASSGRQGISEKLFF. Written as DNA, the CDR3 is TGTGCCAGCAGCGGTCGACAGGGCATTAGTGAAAAACTGTTTTTT.

Points on this clone: Distinct nucleotide sequences in the sample also encode this CDR3. The CDR3 DNA reads TGTGCCAGCTCACCACTGAGGGACACAGATACGCAGTATTTT. Translating gives CASSPLRDTDTQYF. This chain uses TRBV18 with TRBJ2-3; perhaps TRBD2 as D (5 bases). The CDR3 covers 14 residues. V lost 1 base, J lost 2 bases, and 7 bases lay in between. Germline V lookup: CDR1 KGHSH, CDR2 LQKENI.

This chain links TRBV6-6 with TRBJ2-3, with 10 bases aligning to TRBD1. The germline V gene encodes CDR1 MNHNY and CDR2 SVGAGI (reference sequence). The CDR3 is 14 amino acids. V lost 8 bases and J lost 2; bases outside the gene matches: 4. As DNA, the CDR3 is TGTGCCAGCGGGGACAGGGGAACCACAGATACGCAGTATTTT. It encodes CASGDRGTTDTQYF.

Notes on this clone: Other DNA sequences from this sample encode an identical CDR3 as well. The chain couples TRBV7-9 to TRBJ1-2; D is unclear. The CDR3 is made up of 13 amino acids. The germline V gene has CDR1 SEHNR and CDR2 FQNEAQ (reference sequence). V was pared by 2 bases and J by 3 bases, with 7 bases between. The CDR3 is CASSLTGDYGYTF. In DNA, the CDR3 is TGTGCCAGCAGCTTAACCGGGGACTATGGCTACACCTTC.

The CDR3 DNA reads as TGCGCCAGCAGCTTGGGCAGGAATGGTGAAGCTTTCTTT. Its protein product is CASSLGRNGEAFF. This rearrangement joins TRBV5-1 to TRBJ1-1; no definite D call. The CDR3 is made up of 13 amino acids. V lost 0 bases and J 7 bases, leaving 10 bases between the germline ends. Germline values: CDR1 SGHRS, CDR2 YFSETQ.